This entry concerns a single T cell receptor beta chain. Its antigen is not known. This sample is drawn from a study of cytomegalovirus exposure and HLA in healthy donors. Profiled with immunoSEQ multiplex PCR; TCRdb holds only in-frame clones, not every one. The sample carries tens of thousands of clones, roughly 94% recorded once. General study points: There were some public TCRs occurring in many donors, but most TCR sequences were rare.

J lost 7 bases, V lost 0 bases, and 1 base had no gene match. This CDR3 contains 14 residues. Germline values: CDR1 SGHRS, CDR2 YFSETQ. The chain joins TRBV5-1 to TRBJ2-1, with 10 bases fitting TRBD1. Source material: PBMCs. The origin of this receptor is a man younger than 35 in good health and CMV-seropositive. This CDR3 is CASSLEGQGNEQFF. CDR3 bases: TGCGCCAGCAGCTTGGAGGGACAGGGGAATGAGCAGTTCTTC.